Detailed here is one T cell receptor beta chain. The germline V gene encodes CDR1 SGHAT and CDR2 FQNNGV. V was pared by 5 bases and J by 7 bases, with 14 bases between. This CDR3 spans 13 amino acids. The source of the sample is a study of blood T cell repertoires in COVID-19. About the study: T cells, B-cell-depleted T cells, or PBMCs supplied cDNA or gDNA.

As handled by the study authors: Counts of nucleated cells, estimated from reference gene primer amplification, were obtained. TCRdb keeps only in-frame clones here, not all; method: immunoSEQ multiplex PCR. V and J calls plus clone size are reproduced from that table; the DNA served to infer D and trimming. Here the sample spans roughly 120,000 clones, approximately 80% being singletons. This clonotype was sampled from a human donor in a cohort sampled during active COVID-19. V usage is TRBV11-2 and J usage is TRBJ1-2; TRBD1 might be the D (5 bases). Sequenced sample: peripheral blood. The CDR3 DNA reads TGTGCCAGCAGCCGTGACGGGGGGGGTGGCTACACCTTC. Residues: CASSRDGGGGYTF. The variable domain in full, with the rest retrieved from reference TRBV11-2 and TRBJ1-2, is EAGVAQSPRYKIIEKRQSVAFWCNPISGHATLYWYQQILGQGPKLLIQFQNNGVVDDSQLPKDRFSAERLKGVDSTLKIQPAKLEDSAVYLCASSRDGGGGYTFGSGTRLTVV.